The T cell receptor beta chain described here comes from a study of breast tumors, draining lymph nodes, adjacent tissues. From germline, CDR1 is MRHNA and CDR2 SNTAGT. This CDR3 comprises 15 residues. TCRdb independently ran MiXCR on the multiplex PCR reads; one entry per CDR3 protein. The sample lists 100,000 to 150,000 distinct CDR3 sequences, 20% to 25% occurring once. In the case of this clonotype: Its target is not known. At one of its ends the junction is not consistent with the germline gene, which may arise from a read error.

Breast cancer patients provided tissue from their axillary draining lymph nodes. Broader study findings: Tumors had less TCR diversity than lymph nodes, more than nontumor tissue. The lymph node origin of tumor T cells was framed as consistent with a hypothesis, not demonstrated. Most tumor T cells seemingly derive from lymph node, then expand in tumor. Luminal-like breast cancer showed significantly greater tumor-nontumor repertoire similarity than basal-like breast cancer did.

This TCR came from a female donor with breast cancer. Some clones in this sample may be carry-over from other donors' samples. The rearrangement links TRBV6-4 to TRBJ2-1, with 10 bases fitting TRBD2. Sequencing was done on a sample of axillary lymph node tissue. Written as DNA, the CDR3 is TGTGCCAGCAGGACCGGGACTAGCGCGTACAATGAGCTGTTCTTC. Encoded protein: CASRTGTSAYNELFF.